This T cell receptor (beta chain) comes out of a study of T cell responses to AZD1222 COVID-19 vaccine. Profiling relied on immunoSEQ multiplex PCR, and the TCRdb table lists in-frame clones only, not all of them. The sample yields about 130,000 clones, over 75% seen once. The germline V gene encodes CDR1 LNHDA and CDR2 SQIVND (reference sequence). Trimming at V came to 9 bases and at J to 7 bases, leaving 11 bases not matched to a gene. The CDR3 loop spans 15 amino acids. The source is an adult in good health. Material: peripheral blood, obtained on day 0 of AZD1222 vaccination. The chain has TRBV19 and TRBJ2-2; TRBD1 matches 10 bases. The CDR3 here is CASKTGQGSGGELFF. The CDR3 coding sequence is TGTGCCAGCAAGACGGGACAGGGGTCGGGCGGGGAGCTGTTTTTT.